This T cell receptor beta chain was sequenced in a study of identical twins. The CDR3 has 16 residues. CDR1 and CDR2 (germline): DFQATT, SNEGSKA (reference sequence). V trimming: 2 bases; J trimming: 7 bases; junction bases outside the gene matches: 6. Points from the study as a whole: Surplus twin overlap in beta out-of-frame sequences was less pronounced. Modeled out-of-frame TCR alpha sharing in monozygotic twins fell below observed levels. Cord blood beta clonotypes that were abundant carried fewer insertions, and memory repertoires showed no such trend.

This clonotype was counted at least ten times. Its antigen is undetermined. MiXCR, applied by TCRdb to the 5' RACE reads, yields one record per CDR3 protein. The sample contains approximately 690,000 distinct CDR3 sequences, less than 7% of which appear only once. The sample taken for sequencing was naive T cells sorted from blood. The gene calls are TRBV20-1 and TRBJ2-1; 15 nucleotides align to TRBD2. The clonotype originates from a man aged 18-30 years in good health. The CDR3 protein is CSARRTSGRALNEQFF. The CDR3 region has the DNA TGCAGTGCTAGACGGACTAGCGGGAGGGCCCTGAATGAGCAGTTCTTC.